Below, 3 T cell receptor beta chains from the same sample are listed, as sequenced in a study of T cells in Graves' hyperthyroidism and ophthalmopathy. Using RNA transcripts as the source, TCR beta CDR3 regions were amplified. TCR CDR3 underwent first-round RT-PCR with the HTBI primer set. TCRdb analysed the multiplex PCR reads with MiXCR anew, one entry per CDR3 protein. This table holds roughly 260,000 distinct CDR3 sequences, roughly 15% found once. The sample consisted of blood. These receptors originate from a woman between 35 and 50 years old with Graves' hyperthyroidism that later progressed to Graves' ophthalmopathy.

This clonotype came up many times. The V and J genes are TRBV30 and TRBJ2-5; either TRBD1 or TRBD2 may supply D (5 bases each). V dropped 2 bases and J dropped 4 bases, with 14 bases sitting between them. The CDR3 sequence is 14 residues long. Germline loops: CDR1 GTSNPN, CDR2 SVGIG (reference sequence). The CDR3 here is CAWSKGTMRETQYF. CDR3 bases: TGTGCCTGGAGTAAGGGGACCATGCGAGAGACCCAGTACTTC.

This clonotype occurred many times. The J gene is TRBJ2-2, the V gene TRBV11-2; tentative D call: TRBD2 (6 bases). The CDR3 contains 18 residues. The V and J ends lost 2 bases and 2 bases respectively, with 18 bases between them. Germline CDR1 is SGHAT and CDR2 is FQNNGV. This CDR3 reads CASSLSGDWALNTGELFF. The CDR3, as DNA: TGTGCCAGCAGCTTATCGGGGGATTGGGCCCTAAACACCGGGGAGCTGTTTTTT.

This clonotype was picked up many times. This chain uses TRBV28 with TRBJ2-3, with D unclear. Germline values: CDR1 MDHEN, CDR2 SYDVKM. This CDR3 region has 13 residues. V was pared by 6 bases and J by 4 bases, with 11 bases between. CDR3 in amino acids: CASRPLGADTQYF. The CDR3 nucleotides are TGTGCCAGCAGGCCCCTCGGAGCAGATACGCAGTATTTT. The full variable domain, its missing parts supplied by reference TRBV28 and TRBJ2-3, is DVKVTQSSRYLVKRTGEKVFLECVQDMDHENMFWYRQDPGLGLRLIYFSYDVKMKEKGDIPEGYSVSREKKERFSLILESASTNQTSMYLCASRPLGADTQYFGPGTRLTVL.